The 16 T cell receptor beta chains reported below all come from one sample, sequenced in a study of blood T cell repertoires in COVID-19. Clones were read by immunoSEQ multiplex PCR, and TCRdb kept only the in-frame ones, dropping some. The sample records about 210,000 clones, 87% being singletons. Sequenced input: PBMCs or T cells enriched from blood (not recorded which). These receptor sequences come from a man aged 25-40 years in a cohort exposed to, infected with or recovered from COVID-19 (not recorded which).

This sequence joins TRBV12-3 or TRBV12-4 and TRBJ1-2; the D gene is possibly TRBD1 (5 bases). This CDR3 contains 13 residues. Between the trimmed V and J ends, which lost 3 bases and 4 bases, there was a span of 9 bases. Here the CDR3 DNA reads TGTGCCAGCAGTTTGGGAGGGACCTATGGCTACACCTTC. Translation: CASSLGGTYGYTF.

The chain links TRBV11-2 to TRBJ2-7; D is possibly TRBD1 (6 bases). Germline values: CDR1 SGHAT, CDR2 FQNNGV. CDR3 length equals 14 residues. V was cut by 5 bases and J by 0 bases, with 11 bases left in between. The CDR3 here is CASSPQGGSYEQYF. The CDR3 DNA follows: TGTGCCAGCAGCCCACAGGGCGGCTCCTACGAGCAGTACTTC.

This chain connects TRBV6-5 to TRBJ2-1; 13 bases agree with TRBD2. Germline CDR1 is MNHEY and CDR2 is SVGAGI. There are 15 residues in the CDR3. V was clipped by 4 bases and J by 4 bases; unmatched bases: 1. CDR3 DNA sequence: TGTGCCAGCAGTTCGGGACTAGCGGGATACAATGAGCAGTTCTTC. Translation: CASSSGLAGYNEQFF.

The chain recombines TRBV24-1 with TRBJ1-1, with TRBD1 matching 10 bases. The junction had 4 bases not matched to a gene; V was cut back by 4 bases and J by 3 bases. Germline V gene sequence: CDR1 KGHDR, CDR2 SFDVKD. The CDR3 totals 15 residues. This CDR3 reads CATSDPGTGDTEAFF. The CDR3 bases are TGTGCCACCAGTGACCCCGGGACAGGGGACACTGAAGCTTTCTTT.

The CDR3, as DNA: TGTGCCAGCAGCTTAGCGGCAGGGGTTGAAAAACTGTTTTTT. Translation: CASSLAAGVEKLFF. The chain joins TRBV11-2 to TRBJ1-4; possibly TRBD1 for D (6 bases). V gave up 1 base and J gave up 7 bases, with 10 bases separating them. The CDR3 spans 14 residues. Looked up from germline, CDR1 is SGHAT and CDR2 is FQNNGV.

This chain connects TRBV15 to TRBJ1-1; D not certain. The CDR3 covers 12 residues. V shed 2 bases and J shed 1 base, with 2 bases lying between them. CDR1 and CDR2 (germline): LNHNV, YYDKDF (reference sequence). Here the CDR3 DNA reads TGTGCCACCAGCAGACGGAACACTGAAGCTTTCTTT. This encodes CATSRRNTEAFF. Supplemented by reference TRBV15 and TRBJ1-1, the full variable domain reads DAMVIQNPRYQVTQFGKPVTLSCSQTLNHNVMYWYQQKSSQAPKLLFHYYDKDFNNEADTPDNFQSRRPNTSFCFLDIRSPGLGDTAMYLCATSRRNTEAFFGQGTRLTVV.

V gene TRBV28 combines with J gene TRBJ1-5; a possible D gene is TRBD1 (5 bases). The V gene's germline CDR1 is MDHEN and CDR2 SYDVKM. Trimming pared 6 bases from V and 7 bases from J, leaving 13 bases between. The CDR3 is 13 residues long. The CDR3 sequence: CASRGGREQPQHF. The CDR3 nucleotides read TGTGCCAGCAGGGGGGGAAGGGAACAGCCCCAGCATTTT. The entire variable domain, with the rest obtained from reference TRBV28 and TRBJ1-5, is as follows: DVKVTQSSRYLVKRTGEKVFLECVQDMDHENMFWYRQDPGLGLRLIYFSYDVKMKEKGDIPEGYSVSREKKERFSLILESASTNQTSMYLCASRGGREQPQHFGDGTRLSIL.

The V and J genes are TRBV23-1 and TRBJ2-1, with 9 positions matching TRBD1. TRBV23-1 is an ORF; its function is uncertain. The V segment lost 4 bases and the J segment 7 bases; nucleotides outside the gene matches: 20. The CDR3 extends over 19 amino acids. The CDR3 nucleotides are TGCGCCAGCAGTCTTCCGGGACAGGGCTGCCCTACGGTGAGGAATGAGCAGTTCTTC. This sequence encodes CASSLPGQGCPTVRNEQFF.

The chain employs TRBV13 and TRBJ1-1; D gene uncertain. The CDR3 has 17 amino acids. Trimming left V 2 bases short and J 0 bases short, with 16 bases between. The germline V gene has CDR1 PRHDT and CDR2 FYEKMQ (reference sequence). CDR3 residues: CASSLSSPSFMNTEAFF. The CDR3 DNA is TGTGCCAGCAGCTTATCTTCCCCCAGTTTCATGAACACTGAAGCTTTCTTT.

This chain links TRBV28 with TRBJ1-1; tentative D call: TRBD1 (6 bases). The length of the CDR3 is 15 residues. V shed 5 bases and J shed 8 bases, with 21 bases lying between them. The germline V gene encodes CDR1 MDHEN and CDR2 SYDVKM. The CDR3 loop reads CASSPSSGGLLEAFF. The CDR3, as DNA: TGTGCCAGCAGTCCCTCGTCCGGGGGGCTTTTGGAAGCTTTCTTT.

This chain's CDR3 is CATSEFKRKDRGPTEAFF. In DNA, the CDR3 is TGTGCCACCAGTGAGTTTAAGAGAAAGGACAGGGGGCCAACTGAAGCTTTCTTT. The rearrangement uses TRBV24-1 and TRBJ1-1, with TRBD1 matching 11 bases. The CDR3 runs 18 residues. The ends lost 4 bases at V and 5 bases at J; junction bases unmatched: 14. The germline gives CDR1 KGHDR, CDR2 SFDVKD.

This chain joins TRBV7-3 and TRBJ1-1; D is perhaps TRBD1 (5 bases). Trimming removed 1 base at V and 2 bases at J, with 8 bases between. This CDR3 is built from 14 residues. Germline V gene lookup returns CDR1 SGHTA and CDR2 FQGTGA. The CDR3 nucleotides are TGTGCCAGCAGCTTAAATCAGGGTAACACTGAAGCTTTCTTT. This encodes CASSLNQGNTEAFF.

This rearrangement joins TRBV4-1 to TRBJ2-2; D is undetermined. Trimming stripped 3 bases from V and 4 bases from J, with 15 bases between. CDR1 MGHRA and CDR2 YSYEKL come from the germline V gene. The CDR3 totals 16 residues. CDR3 DNA: TGCGCCAGCAGCCAGAGGAGCGTGTTGGTCACCGGGGAGCTGTTTTTT. As protein: CASSQRSVLVTGELFF.

The V and J genes are TRBV15 and TRBJ2-5, with 7 bases fitting TRBD1. Unmatched junction bases numbered 9, after V lost 4 bases and J lost 4 bases. The CDR3 totals 15 residues. Germline V gene lookup returns CDR1 LNHNV and CDR2 YYDKDF (reference sequence). CDR3 nucleotides: TGTGCCACCAGCATCCCCGACAGGGCGGCAGAGACCCAGTACTTC. Its protein product is CATSIPDRAAETQYF.

The rearrangement uses TRBV7-2 and TRBJ2-3; 11 bases match TRBD2. The J segment lost 1 base and the V segment lost 2 bases, leaving 8 bases of the junction unmatched. Germline V lookup: CDR1 SGHTA, CDR2 FQGNSA. The CDR3 extends over 18 amino acids. In DNA, the CDR3 is TGTGCCAGCAGCTTATGGGCTAGCGGGAGGAGACGCACAGATACGCAGTATTTT. This sequence encodes CASSLWASGRRRTDTQYF.

This rearrangement joins TRBV28 to TRBJ2-7; 14 nucleotides line up with TRBD2. Looked up from germline, CDR1 is MDHEN and CDR2 is SYDVKM. The CDR3 spans 14 residues. V dropped 6 bases and J dropped 4; count of bases not matched to a gene: 2. DNA of the CDR3: TGTGCCAGCAGCCGGACTAGCGGGAGGTACGAGCAGTACTTC. This codes for CASSRTSGRYEQYF.